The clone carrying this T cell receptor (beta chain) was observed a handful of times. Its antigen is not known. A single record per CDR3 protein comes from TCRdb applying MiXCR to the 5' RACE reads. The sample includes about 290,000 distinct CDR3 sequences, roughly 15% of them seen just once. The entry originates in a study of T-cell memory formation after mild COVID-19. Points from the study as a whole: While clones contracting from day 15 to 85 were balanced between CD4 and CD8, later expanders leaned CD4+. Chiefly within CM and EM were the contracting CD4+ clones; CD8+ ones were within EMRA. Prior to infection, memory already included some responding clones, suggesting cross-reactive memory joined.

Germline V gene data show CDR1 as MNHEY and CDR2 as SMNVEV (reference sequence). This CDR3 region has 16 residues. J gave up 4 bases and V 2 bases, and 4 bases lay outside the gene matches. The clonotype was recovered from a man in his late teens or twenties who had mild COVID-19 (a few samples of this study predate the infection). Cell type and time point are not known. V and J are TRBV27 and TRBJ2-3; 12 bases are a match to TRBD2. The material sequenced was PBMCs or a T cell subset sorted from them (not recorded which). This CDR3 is CASSLHLAGGPDTQYF. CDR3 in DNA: TGTGCCAGCAGTTTACATCTAGCGGGGGGGCCAGATACGCAGTATTTT.